Below, 23 T cell receptor beta chains from the same sample are listed, as sequenced in a study of patients and donors after allogeneic stem cell transplantation. TCRdb reprocessed the RT-PCR reads via MiXCR and lists one record per CDR3 protein. The sample consists of approximately 210,000 distinct CDR3 sequences, 41% of them appearing once. The sequenced material came from blood, either unsorted or a sorted T cell fraction (not recorded which). Source of these receptors: a human donor who was either an allogeneic HSCT recipient or a stem cell or donor lymphocyte infusion donor (not recorded which). It is not recorded whose cells these are; they may come from a transplant donor.

This chain joins TRBV27 and TRBJ2-7; D is perhaps TRBD2 (6 bases). V was clipped by 3 bases and J by 2 bases, with 11 bases between them. The CDR3 loop spans 14 amino acids. Germline V gives CDR1 MNHEY, CDR2 SMNVEV (reference sequence). CDR3 in DNA: TGTGCCAGCAGTTTTGGCGGGGTAACCTACGAGCAGTACTTC. It specifies CASSFGGVTYEQYF.

The rearrangement links TRBV3-1 to TRBJ2-3; TRBD2 matches 9 bases. Germline V gene lookup returns CDR1 LGHDT and CDR2 YNNKEL (reference sequence). Trimming cost V 4 bases and J 6 bases; bases outside gene matches: 11. The CDR3 runs to 16 residues. The CDR3 sequence: CASSPPIAGVTDTQYF. DNA for the CDR3: TGTGCCAGCAGCCCCCCTATAGCGGGAGTAACTGATACGCAGTATTTT.

This clonotype has just a few counts. V is TRBV7-9 and J is TRBJ1-1; 8 bases match TRBD1. The CDR3 extends over 14 amino acids. Per the germline V gene, CDR1 is SEHNR and CDR2 is FQNEAQ (reference sequence). Trimming removed 6 bases from V and 4 bases from J; junction bases left unmatched: 7. The CDR3 DNA reads as TGTGCCAGCAGTCCGACAGGGGAAAGCACTGAAGCTTTCTTT. Translation gives CASSPTGESTEAFF. The full variable domain, rest sourced from reference TRBV7-9 and TRBJ1-1, is DTGVSQNPRHKITKRGQNVTFRCDPISEHNRLYWYRQTLGQGPEFLTYFQNEAQLEKSRLLSDRFSAERPKGSFSTLEIQRTEQGDSAMYLCASSPTGESTEAFFGQGTRLTVV.

The chain is built from TRBV5-6 and TRBJ1-1, with D perhaps matching TRBD1 (5 bases). The CDR3 consists of 14 residues. Germline V gives CDR1 SGHDT, CDR2 YYEEEE. The V gene lost 2 bases and the J gene lost 6 bases, with 14 bases spanning the gap. CDR3 DNA sequence: TGTGCCAGCAGCTTCAACAGGTTAACCCCTGAAGCTTTCTTT. This encodes CASSFNRLTPEAFF.

The chain has TRBV7-9 and TRBJ2-1; 9 nucleotides agree with TRBD2. CDR1 SEHNR and CDR2 FQNEAQ come from the germline V gene (reference sequence). The CDR3 extends over 15 amino acids. J lost 4 bases, V lost 2 bases, and 3 bases had no gene match. CDR3 residues: CASSLLAGPYNEQFF. Written as DNA, the CDR3 is TGTGCCAGCAGCTTACTAGCGGGGCCTTACAATGAGCAGTTCTTC.

The chain is built from TRBV20-1 and TRBJ1-2; TRBD1 aligns across 7 bases. J was trimmed by 4 bases and V by 0 bases; bases with no gene match: 5. This CDR3 is built from 14 residues. Germline CDR1 and CDR2: DFQATT and SNEGSKA (reference sequence). CDR3 amino acids: CSARERGGPYGYTF. The CDR3 DNA reads TGCAGTGCTAGAGAGAGAGGGGGCCCCTATGGCTACACCTTC.

A few counts support this clonotype. V usage is TRBV29-1 and J usage is TRBJ2-3; 9 positions match TRBD2. Germline lookup yields CDR1 SQVTM and CDR2 ANQGSEA. V shed 3 bases, J shed 2 bases, and the junction held 3 bases outside the gene matches. This CDR3 has 14 amino acids. CDR3: CSVEASGNTDTQYF. CDR3 coding DNA: TGCAGCGTTGAGGCTAGCGGGAACACAGATACGCAGTATTTT.

With respect to this clonotype: Sequence at one end of the junction differs from germline and may be a read error. This chain connects TRBV27 to TRBJ2-7; 7 bases line up with TRBD1. CDR1 is MNHEY, CDR2 SMNVEV, per germline (reference sequence). The CDR3 has 14 amino acids. The CDR3 loop is CARSSGTDSYEQYF. CDR3 sequence (DNA): TGTGCCAGGAGTTCCGGGACAGACTCCTACGAGCAGTACTTC.

The J gene is TRBJ1-1, the V gene TRBV18; the D is unclear. The germline V and J ends were trimmed by 4 bases and 0 bases, with 6 bases remaining between them. The germline gives CDR1 KGHSH, CDR2 LQKENI. The CDR3 totals 13 residues. CDR3 sequence: CASSQTMNTEAFF. The CDR3 nucleotides read TGTGCCAGCTCACAAACGATGAACACTGAAGCTTTCTTT.

This chain connects TRBV7-2 to TRBJ1-1; D is unresolved. Germline V gene sequence: CDR1 SGHTA, CDR2 FQGNSA. This CDR3 is 12 amino acids long. V lost 7 bases and J lost 0, with 6 bases in between. The chain's CDR3 is CASTTMNTEAFF. In DNA form, the CDR3 reads TGTGCCAGCACCACTATGAACACTGAAGCTTTCTTT.

This clonotype was counted only a few times. The chain uses TRBV7-9 and TRBJ1-2, with D unclear. The CDR3 is 14 amino acids. V gave up 4 bases and J gave up 3 bases, with 12 bases separating them. The germline V gene has CDR1 SEHNR and CDR2 FQNEAQ (reference sequence). The CDR3 region has the DNA TGTGCCAGCAGCTCCCGAGGCGAAGACTATGGCTACACCTTC. Encoded protein: CASSSRGEDYGYTF.

The chain uses TRBV28 and TRBJ2-1; TRBD2 agrees at 13 bases. V lost 8 bases and J lost 3; bases outside the gene matches: 7. In germline, CDR1 is MDHEN, CDR2 SYDVKM. This CDR3 has 16 residues. The CDR3 loop reads CASRRLAGGLYNEQFF. As DNA, the CDR3 is TGTGCCAGCCGTCGACTAGCGGGAGGACTCTACAATGAGCAGTTCTTC.

The chain recombines TRBV24-1 with TRBJ1-5, with 7 bases lining up with TRBD1. Per germline, CDR1 KGHDR and CDR2 SFDVKD. Trimming took 3 bases from V and 5 from J; bases not matched to a gene: 6. The CDR3 length is 15 residues. The CDR3 DNA sequence: TGTGCCACCAGTGATAGGGACAGCCGAGATCAGCCCCAGCATTTT. Protein sequence: CATSDRDSRDQPQHF.

V and J are TRBV12-3 or TRBV12-4 and TRBJ2-2; no definite D call. Deletions cut 8 bases from V and 0 bases from J, with 16 bases between. The CDR3 consists of 16 residues. The CDR3: CASGFSFLANTGELFF. As DNA, the CDR3 is TGTGCCAGCGGGTTTTCCTTTCTGGCGAACACCGGGGAGCTGTTTTTT.

This clonotype has just a few counts. The chain combines TRBV29-1 with TRBJ1-2; the match to TRBD1 covers 9 bases. The germline gives CDR1 SQVTM, CDR2 ANQGSEA. The CDR3 runs 13 residues. The trim removed 5 bases at V and 6 bases at J, leaving 7 bases unmatched. CDR3 loop: CSVITGGVDGYTF. CDR3 sequence (DNA): TGCAGCGTTATCACAGGGGGCGTTGATGGCTACACCTTC. The full variable domain, completed using reference TRBV29-1 and TRBJ1-2, is SAVISQKPSRDICQRGTSLTIQCQVDSQVTMMFWYRQQPGQSLTLIATANQGSEATYESGFVIDKFPISRPNLTFSTLTVSNMSPEDSSIYLCSVITGGVDGYTFGSGTRLTVV.

This clonotype was seen more than once but under ten times. The chain links TRBV18 to TRBJ1-4, with no clear D. Germline values: CDR1 KGHSH, CDR2 LQKENI. V lost 3 bases and J lost 0, with 5 bases in between. This CDR3 comprises 14 residues. For the CDR3, the DNA is TGTGCCAGCTCACCGGGAGCAACTAATGAAAAACTGTTTTTT. Its protein is CASSPGATNEKLFF.

This clonotype appeared a single time. This chain links TRBV4-3 with TRBJ2-3, with 9 bases matching TRBD2. From germline, CDR1 is LGHNA and CDR2 YSLEER. The CDR3 runs 19 residues. The junction had 12 bases not matched to a gene; V was cut back by 0 bases and J by 2 bases. The CDR3 DNA sequence: TGCGCCAGCAGCCAAGATTTCTCCATGACTAGCGGTTACACAGATACGCAGTATTTT. Translated: CASSQDFSMTSGYTDTQYF.

This chain uses TRBV12-3 or TRBV12-4 with TRBJ2-1; weak D call: TRBD1 (6 bases). CDR3 size: 13 residues. Between the trimmed V and J ends, which lost 6 bases and 5 bases, there was a span of 11 bases. In DNA, the CDR3 is TGTGCCAGCAGCCCTGGGGACAACAATGAGCAGTTCTTC. Its translation: CASSPGDNNEQFF.

The CDR3: CASSMGTANYGYTF. CDR3 DNA: TGTGCCAGCAGCATGGGGACAGCCAACTATGGCTACACCTTC. This chain uses TRBV3-1 with TRBJ1-2, with 7 bases fitting TRBD1. This CDR3 region has 14 residues. Unmatched junction bases numbered 5, after V lost 5 bases and J lost 2 bases. Germline V lookup: CDR1 LGHDT, CDR2 YNNKEL (reference sequence).

J is TRBJ1-2 and V is TRBV12-3 or TRBV12-4; possible D gene TRBD1, 5 bases. CDR3 length: 15 residues. V shed 6 bases and J shed 0 bases, with 14 bases lying between them. CDR3 loop: CASSLLGGSNYGYTF. The DNA for the CDR3 is TGTGCCAGCAGCCTTCTGGGGGGGTCTAACTATGGCTACACCTTC.

V usage is TRBV7-2 and J usage is TRBJ2-5; D gene uncertain. The CDR3 has 13 amino acids. With 3 bases removed from V and 4 bases from J, the gap between germline ends came to 9 bases. Germline CDR1 reads SGHTA; CDR2 reads FQGNSA. CDR3 DNA: TGTGCCAGCAGCTTCTCTCTGCGAGAGACCCAGTACTTC. This gives the protein CASSFSLRETQYF.

This clonotype showed up just a few times. The J gene is TRBJ1-2, the V gene TRBV4-1; possibly TRBD1 for D (5 bases). V gave up 0 bases and J gave up 8 bases, with 16 bases separating them. The CDR3 is 15 amino acids. The germline V gene has CDR1 MGHRA and CDR2 YSYEKL. CDR3 nucleotide sequence: TGCGCCAGCAGCCAAGAACTCGCCCATTGGGGCGGCTACACCTTC. It encodes CASSQELAHWGGYTF.

This sequence joins TRBV5-1 and TRBJ2-3; 12 positions match TRBD2. The CDR3 sequence is 16 residues long. Germline lookup yields CDR1 SGHRS and CDR2 YFSETQ. With V trimmed by 3 bases and J by 2 bases, 4 bases remained unmatched. The CDR3 reads CASSYGLAGSTDTQYF. CDR3 DNA sequence: TGCGCCAGCAGCTACGGACTAGCGGGATCCACAGATACGCAGTATTTT. The full variable domain, rest sourced from reference TRBV5-1 and TRBJ2-3, is KAGVTQTPRYLIKTRGQQVTLSCSPISGHRSVSWYQQTPGQGLQFLFEYFSETQRNKGNFPGRFSGRQFSNSRSEMNVSTLELGDSALYLCASSYGLAGSTDTQYFGPGTRLTVL.